This TCR beta chain was observed in a study of Ad26.COV2.S vaccination and SARS-CoV-2 variants. In germline, CDR1 is SEHNR, CDR2 FQNEAQ (reference sequence). V lost 1 base and J lost 2, with 17 bases in between. This CDR3 has 17 amino acids. The treatment was: some 19 received Ad26.COV2.S at low or high dose, single or two shots; a few received placebo; per-sample allocation not given. Vaccine and placebo recipients were sampled on day 63 after the first injection. Profiled with immunoSEQ multiplex PCR; TCRdb holds only in-frame clones, not every one. In the table there are 350,000 to 450,000 clones, 80% to 90% of which are singletons.

The sequence was collected from a person between 18 and 65 years old who received the Ad26.COV2.S COVID-19 vaccine or a placebo. The chain uses TRBV7-9 and TRBJ1-2, with a tentative D call TRBD1 (6 bases). The sample here was peripheral blood, taken in a trial of Ad26.COV2.S vaccine versus placebo. CDR3 nucleotides: TGTGCCAGCAGCTTAGGACGGGACATCAAGAACAACTATGGCTACACCTTC. This codes for CASSLGRDIKNNYGYTF.